This TCR beta chain was observed in a study of untreated major depressive disorder. V was pared by 4 bases and J by 5 bases, with 20 bases between. The CDR3 is made up of 16 amino acids. Germline CDR1 KGHSH, CDR2 LQKENI. Some clones are missing from TCRdb's copy, which holds only in-frame ones; the method was immunoSEQ multiplex PCR. The sample shows under 15,000 clones, about 93% of them seen only once. Donors lacked major illness, comorbidities, regular medication, drug use, or heavy drinking. Regarding the study as a whole: TRBV05-01 (Vbeta 5.1) usage was higher in CD4+ T cells of depressed patients than controls.

As regards this clone: Its antigen is as yet unknown.

The chain combines TRBV18 with TRBJ2-5; the D is unclear. The sequenced material came from CD4+ T cells from PBMCs. The sequence came from a man in his thirties or forties with major depressive disorder. CDR3: CASSLLSRGPRETQYF. The CDR3 DNA is TGTGCCAGCTCACTTCTCTCGCGCGGCCCTCGGGAGACCCAGTACTTC. Together with reference TRBV18 and TRBJ2-5, the CDR3 gives the full variable domain: NAGVMQNPRHLVRRRGQEARLRCSPMKGHSHVYWYRQLPEEGLKFMVYLQKENIIDESGMPKERFSAEFPKEGPSILRIQQVVRGDSAAYFCASSLLSRGPRETQYFGPGTRLLVL.